This TCR beta chain was recovered during a study of T-cell memory formation after mild COVID-19. Whole-study results and caveats: Pre-infection memory contained some responding clones, which suggested that cross-reactive memory had joined. Whether second-wave clones peaking at day 37 were SARS-CoV-2 specific went unconfirmed. Clones that contracted clustered mainly in CM and EM if CD4+ and in EMRA if CD8+.

A remark on this clonotype: Its antigen remains unknown.

CDR1 and CDR2 from the germline V gene are LGHDT and YNNKEL (reference sequence). The CDR3 is made up of 12 amino acids. V shed 3 bases, J shed 7 bases, and the junction held 0 bases outside the gene matches. MiXCR was run by TCRdb on the 5' RACE reads, yielding one entry per CDR3 protein. The repertoire holds 150,000 to 200,000 distinct CDR3 sequences, with roughly 11% as singletons. This rearrangement joins TRBV3-1 to TRBJ1-2; 9 nucleotides line up with TRBD1. This TCR was sampled from a man aged 18-30 years who had mild COVID-19 (a few samples of this study predate the infection). Cell type and time point are not known. Material for sequencing was PBMCs or a T cell subset sorted from them (not recorded which). The CDR3 here is CASSQGQGGYTF. The CDR3, as DNA: TGTGCCAGCAGCCAGGGACAGGGTGGCTACACCTTC. The variable domain in full, with the rest retrieved from reference TRBV3-1 and TRBJ1-2, is DTAVSQTPKYLVTQMGNDKSIKCEQNLGHDTMYWYKQDSKKFLKIMFSYNNKELIINETVPNRFSPKSPDKAHLNLHINSLELGDSAVYFCASSQGQGGYTFGSGTRLTVV.